This T cell receptor beta chain appears in the sequencing data of a study of cytomegalovirus exposure and HLA in healthy donors. Points from the study as a whole: Common viral pathogens seemed to be connected with several of the most significant clusters, according to a later analysis. One variant, a missense change in DCLRE1C, was linked in a later analysis to TCR beta V- and J-gene trimming. Judged likely to be a sequencing artifact was a cluster of highly shared sequence variants. Both high specificity and high sensitivity reportedly marked the classifier's diagnosis of cytomegalovirus status.

To note about this clone: The antigen is not known.

V gave up 6 bases and J gave up 2 bases, with 15 bases separating them. The CDR3 totals 15 residues. CDR1 MNHEY and CDR2 SMNVEV come from the germline V gene (reference sequence). Amplification used 60 Vbeta primers and 13 Jbeta primers. The assay was immunoSEQ multiplex PCR, and TCRdb's table has in-frame clones only and misses some. The sample shows approximately 77,000 clones, around 80% of them seen only once. The J gene is TRBJ2-3, the V gene TRBV27; tentative D call: TRBD1 (5 bases). The receptor was isolated from a male donor in good health and CMV-seropositive. The sequenced sample consisted of PBMCs. The CDR3 loop reads CASSEWGLNTDTQYF. As DNA, the CDR3 is TGTGCCAGCAGCGAGTGGGGCCTTAACACAGATACGCAGTATTTT.